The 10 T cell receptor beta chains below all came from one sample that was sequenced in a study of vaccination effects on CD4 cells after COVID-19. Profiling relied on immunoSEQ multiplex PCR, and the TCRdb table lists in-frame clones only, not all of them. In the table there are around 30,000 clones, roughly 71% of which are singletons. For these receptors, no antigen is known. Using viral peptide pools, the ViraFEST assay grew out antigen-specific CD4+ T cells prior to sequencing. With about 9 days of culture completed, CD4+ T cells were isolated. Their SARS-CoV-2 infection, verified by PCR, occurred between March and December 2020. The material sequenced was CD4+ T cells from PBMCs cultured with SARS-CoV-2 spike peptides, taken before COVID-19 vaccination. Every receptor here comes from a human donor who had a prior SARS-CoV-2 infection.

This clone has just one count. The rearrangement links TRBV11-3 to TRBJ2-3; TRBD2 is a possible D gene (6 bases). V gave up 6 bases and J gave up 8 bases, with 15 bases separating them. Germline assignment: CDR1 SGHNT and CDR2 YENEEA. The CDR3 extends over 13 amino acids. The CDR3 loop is CASSPAPGLTQYF. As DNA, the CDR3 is TGTGCCAGCAGTCCCGCACCGGGACTTACGCAGTATTTT.

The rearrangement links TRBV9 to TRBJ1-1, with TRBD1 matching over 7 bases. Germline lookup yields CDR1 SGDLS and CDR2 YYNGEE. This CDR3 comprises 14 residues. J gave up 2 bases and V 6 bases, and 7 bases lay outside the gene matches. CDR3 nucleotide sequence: TGTGCCAGCACCTCGGACAGGTCAAACACTGAAGCTTTCTTT. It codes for CASTSDRSNTEAFF.

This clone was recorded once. The CDR3 sequence: CASLDRGRMIGTEAFF. CDR3 coding DNA: TGTGCCAGCCTAGACAGGGGGCGAATGATAGGGACTGAAGCTTTCTTT. The V gene is TRBV19, the J gene TRBJ1-1; the match to TRBD1 covers 10 bases. Germline V gene data show CDR1 as LNHDA and CDR2 as SQIVND (reference sequence). V shed 9 bases and J 5 bases; nucleotides not matched to a gene: 15. The CDR3 covers 16 residues.

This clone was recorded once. In nucleotides, the CDR3 is TGTGCCAGCAGGAGATCCGGGACAGGCGCTGAAAAACTGTTTTTT. Translation gives CASRRSGTGAEKLFF. This rearrangement joins TRBV2 to TRBJ1-4; 8 positions agree with TRBD1. The V segment lost 6 bases and the J segment 7 bases; nucleotides outside the gene matches: 10. The CDR3 consists of 15 residues. CDR1 and CDR2 (germline): SNHLY, FYNNEI.

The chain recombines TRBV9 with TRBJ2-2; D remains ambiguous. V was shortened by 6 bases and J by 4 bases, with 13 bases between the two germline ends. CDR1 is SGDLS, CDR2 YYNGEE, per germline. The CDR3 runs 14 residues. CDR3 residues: CASTRTVGTGELFF. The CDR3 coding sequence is TGTGCCAGCACCCGAACGGTGGGCACCGGGGAGCTGTTTTTT.

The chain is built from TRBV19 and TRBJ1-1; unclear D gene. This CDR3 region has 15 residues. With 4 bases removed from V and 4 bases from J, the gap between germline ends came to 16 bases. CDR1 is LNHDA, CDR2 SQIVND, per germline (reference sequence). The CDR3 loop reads CASSTEGRAPTEAFF. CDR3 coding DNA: TGTGCCAGTAGTACTGAGGGCCGGGCCCCCACTGAAGCTTTCTTT.

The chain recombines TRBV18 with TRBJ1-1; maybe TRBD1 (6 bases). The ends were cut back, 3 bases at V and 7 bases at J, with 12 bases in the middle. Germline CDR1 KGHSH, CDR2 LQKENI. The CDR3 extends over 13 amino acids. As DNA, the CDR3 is TGTGCCAGCTCACCCGGGACAATCAGTGAAGCTTTCTTT. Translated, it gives CASSPGTISEAFF.

The CDR3 here is CASSGRARGTEAFF. The CDR3 DNA follows: TGTGCCAGCAGCGGCAGGGCCCGAGGGACTGAAGCTTTCTTT. This chain joins TRBV5-4 and TRBJ1-1; D perhaps matches TRBD1 (5 bases). Trimming removed 4 bases at V and 5 bases at J, with 15 bases between. This CDR3 contains 14 residues. The germline gives CDR1 SGHNT, CDR2 YYREEE (reference sequence).

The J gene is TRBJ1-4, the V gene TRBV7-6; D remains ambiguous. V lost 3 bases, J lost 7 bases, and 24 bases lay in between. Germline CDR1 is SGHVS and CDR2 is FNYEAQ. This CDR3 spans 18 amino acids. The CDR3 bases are TGTGCCAGCAGCTTGTCTCCTTCCCGCGTCTCCGGGAGTGAAAAACTGTTTTTT. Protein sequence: CASSLSPSRVSGSEKLFF.

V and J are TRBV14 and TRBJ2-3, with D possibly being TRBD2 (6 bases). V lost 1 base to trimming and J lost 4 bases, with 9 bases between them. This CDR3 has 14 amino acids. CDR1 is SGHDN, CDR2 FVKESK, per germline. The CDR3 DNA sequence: TGTGCCAGCAGCCAAGGTCTAGCGTCAGATACGCAGTATTTT. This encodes CASSQGLASDTQYF.